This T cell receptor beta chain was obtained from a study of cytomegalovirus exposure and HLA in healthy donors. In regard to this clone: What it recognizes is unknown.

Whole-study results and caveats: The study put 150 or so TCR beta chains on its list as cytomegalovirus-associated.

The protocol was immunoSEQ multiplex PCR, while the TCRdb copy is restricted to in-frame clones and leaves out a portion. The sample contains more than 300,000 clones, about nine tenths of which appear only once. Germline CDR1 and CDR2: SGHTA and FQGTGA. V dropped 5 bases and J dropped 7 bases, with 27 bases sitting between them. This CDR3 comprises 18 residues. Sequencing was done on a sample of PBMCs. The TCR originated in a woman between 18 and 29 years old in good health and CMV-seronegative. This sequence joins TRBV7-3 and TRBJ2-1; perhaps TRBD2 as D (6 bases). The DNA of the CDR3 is TGTGCCAGCAGCCTCCATTCCCCGGGGCTAGCGAGTGGTAATGAGCAGTTCTTC. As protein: CASSLHSPGLASGNEQFF.